Presented here are 21 T cell receptor beta chains from one specimen sequenced in a study of neurological immune-mediated disorders. MiXCR, run by TCRdb on the 5' RACE reads, gives a single entry per CDR3 protein. The sample contains tens of thousands of distinct CDR3 sequences, 3% to 4% of which appear only once. The specimen was PBMCs. These TCRs come from a man aged 55 to 70 with multiple sclerosis.

This clonotype was counted at least ten times. The chain combines TRBV7-2 with TRBJ2-6; D is unresolved. The germline V and J ends were trimmed by 5 bases and 0 bases, with 14 bases remaining between them. This CDR3 has 17 amino acids. Per the germline V gene, CDR1 is SGHTA and CDR2 is FQGNSA. CDR3 nucleotides: TGTGCCAGCAGCCCTAGGGTGAGAAGCTCTGGGGCCAACGTCCTGACTTTC. This sequence encodes CASSPRVRSSGANVLTF.

There are many counts of this clonotype. This chain uses TRBV20-1 with TRBJ2-3; D tentatively reads TRBD1 or TRBD2 (6 bases each). The CDR3 consists of 12 residues. The germline gives CDR1 DFQATT, CDR2 SNEGSKA (reference sequence). For the CDR3, the DNA is TGCAGGGGGGGTGCAGGGGAATCCAGGCAGTATTTT. Amino acid sequence: CRGGAGESRQYF.

This clonotype was detected ten times or more. The chain combines TRBV20-1 with TRBJ2-5; D assignment may be TRBD1 or TRBD2 (5 bases each). V lost 5 bases, J lost 4 bases, and 17 bases lay in between. The CDR3 totals 14 residues. CDR1 is DFQATT and CDR2 is SNEGSKA in the germline V gene (reference sequence). The DNA of the CDR3 is TGCAGTGCTCGCGCACCGGGACCAGGAGAGACCCAGTACTTC. It specifies CSARAPGPGETQYF.

This clonotype was observed at least ten times. V is TRBV5-1 and J is TRBJ2-3, with D perhaps matching TRBD1 (5 bases). This CDR3 has 14 amino acids. The V end was cut by 4 bases, the J end by 4 bases, with 13 bases between. Germline CDR1 SGHRS, CDR2 YFSETQ. The CDR3 DNA sequence: TGCGCCAGCAGCCCGACAGTGTCCCCAGATACGCAGTATTTT. Translating it yields CASSPTVSPDTQYF. The full variable domain, with the rest looked up from reference TRBV5-1 and TRBJ2-3, is KAGVTQTPRYLIKTRGQQVTLSCSPISGHRSVSWYQQTPGQGLQFLFEYFSETQRNKGNFPGRFSGRQFSNSRSEMNVSTLELGDSALYLCASSPTVSPDTQYFGPGTRLTVL.

This clonotype was seen repeatedly, ten times or more. V gene TRBV7-9 combines with J gene TRBJ2-2, with D unresolved. The CDR3 is made up of 12 amino acids. Germline CDR1 SEHNR, CDR2 FQNEAQ (reference sequence). The germline V and J ends were trimmed by 5 bases and 6 bases, with 7 bases remaining between them. CDR3 amino acids: CASSIDPGELFF. CDR3 DNA sequence: TGTGCCAGCAGCATAGACCCCGGGGAGCTGTTTTTT.

In this sample, this clonotype turned up many times. This sequence joins TRBV29-1 and TRBJ2-2, with 9 bases lining up with TRBD1. J gave up 6 bases and V 4 bases, and 3 bases lay outside the gene matches. Germline V gives CDR1 SQVTM, CDR2 ANQGSEA. The CDR3 has 13 residues. Written as DNA, the CDR3 is TGCAGCGTTGCCGGGACAGGGTCCGGGGAGCTGTTTTTT. Translated: CSVAGTGSGELFF.

This clonotype was seen many times. This rearrangement joins TRBV5-1 to TRBJ2-7; TRBD1 might be the D (6 bases). Germline loops: CDR1 SGHRS, CDR2 YFSETQ. The CDR3 has 15 residues. The V end lost 4 bases, the J end lost 7 bases, and 21 bases lay between the germline ends. The CDR3 here is CASSLTGTPYSEQYF. The CDR3, as DNA: TGCGCCAGCAGCCTTACCGGGACACCCTACTCAGAGCAGTACTTC.

This clonotype was seen at least ten times. The chain has TRBV7-9 and TRBJ2-1; D call uncertain. The CDR3 extends over 14 amino acids. Germline CDR1 and CDR2: SEHNR and FQNEAQ (reference sequence). V lost 5 bases to trimming and J lost 4 bases, with 12 bases between them. The CDR3 DNA reads TGTGCCAGCAGCCCTGGCTCGCCTTACAATGAGCAGTTCTTC. Translated, it gives CASSPGSPYNEQFF.

In this sample, this clonotype turned up many times. The chain uses TRBV2 and TRBJ2-5; 14 positions agree with TRBD2. The CDR3 runs 16 residues. Germline V gives CDR1 SNHLY, CDR2 FYNNEI. The V segment lost 7 bases and the J segment 5 bases; nucleotides outside the gene matches: 9. CDR3 residues: CASTTGTSGSRETQYF. The CDR3 bases are TGTGCCAGCACCACCGGGACTAGCGGGAGTAGGGAGACCCAGTACTTC. Full variable domain (outside the CDR3, taken from reference TRBV2 and TRBJ2-5): EPEVTQTPSHQVTQMGQEVILRCVPISNHLYFYWYRQILGQKVEFLVSFYNNEISEKSEIFDDQFSVERPDGSNFTLKIRSTKLEDSAMYFCASTTGTSGSRETQYFGPGTRLLVL.

This clonotype was seen many times. The V gene is TRBV5-1, the J gene TRBJ2-3; D is uncertain. Per germline, CDR1 SGHRS and CDR2 YFSETQ. This CDR3 has 14 residues. V lost 0 bases to trimming and J lost 5 bases, with 10 bases between them. The CDR3 DNA is TGCGCCAGCAGCTTGGAAGTCTCTGGAGATACGCAGTATTTT. This encodes CASSLEVSGDTQYF.

In its sample, this clonotype was seen a few times. At one end, the junction sequence differs from germline, possibly due to a read error. V and J are TRBV7-9 and TRBJ1-5; 9 bases fit TRBD1. CDR1 and CDR2 (germline): SEHNR, FQNEAQ (reference sequence). The CDR3 extends over 16 amino acids. This CDR3 reads CASSLGRDRVDKTQNF. CDR3 nucleotide sequence: TGTGCCAGCAGCTTAGGCCGGGACAGGGTGGATAAGACCCAGAATTTT.

This clonotype showed up many times. V gene TRBV18 combines with J gene TRBJ2-5; 10 bases are a match to TRBD2. CDR1 is KGHSH, CDR2 LQKENI, per germline. This CDR3 spans 17 amino acids. Germline trimming cut 3 bases from V and 3 bases from J; bases unmatched to any gene: 10. The CDR3, as DNA: TGTGCCAGCTCACCGAGTTTGAGCGGGAGGGCCGAAGAGACCCAGTACTTC. Translated: CASSPSLSGRAEETQYF. Together with reference TRBV18 and TRBJ2-5, the CDR3 gives the full variable domain: NAGVMQNPRHLVRRRGQEARLRCSPMKGHSHVYWYRQLPEEGLKFMVYLQKENIIDESGMPKERFSAEFPKEGPSILRIQQVVRGDSAAYFCASSPSLSGRAEETQYFGPGTRLLVL.

This clonotype was recorded many times. CDR3 region: CSARAGTDYGYTF. CDR3 nucleotides: TGCAGTGCTAGAGCAGGGACAGACTATGGCTACACCTTC. This chain uses TRBV20-1 with TRBJ1-2; TRBD1 matches at 7 bases. The junction had 2 bases not matched to a gene; V was cut back by 1 base and J by 3 bases. The CDR3 contains 13 residues. Looked up from germline, CDR1 is DFQATT and CDR2 is SNEGSKA (reference sequence).

This clonotype appeared many times. V gene TRBV5-6 combines with J gene TRBJ1-5, with D possibly being TRBD1 (6 bases). The CDR3 runs 16 residues. In germline, CDR1 is SGHDT, CDR2 YYEEEE. Between the trimmed V and J ends, which lost 4 bases and 0 bases, there was a span of 14 bases. CDR3 region: CASSLRGDLSNQPQHF. The CDR3 bases are TGTGCCAGCAGCCTGAGGGGGGATCTTAGCAATCAGCCCCAGCATTTT.

This clonotype was seen at least ten times. The rearrangement uses TRBV5-4 and TRBJ2-2; the D gene is possibly TRBD1 (5 bases). V was cut by 4 bases and J by 2 bases, with 9 bases left in between. The CDR3 has 14 residues. Germline values: CDR1 SGHNT, CDR2 YYREEE (reference sequence). The CDR3 loop reads CASSIRTNTGELFF. DNA of the CDR3: TGTGCCAGCAGCATCAGGACAAACACCGGGGAGCTGTTTTTT. Supplemented by reference TRBV5-4 and TRBJ2-2, the full variable domain reads ETGVTQSPTHLIKTRGQQVTLRCSSQSGHNTVSWYQQALGQGPQFIFQYYREEENGRGNFPPRFSGLQFPNYSSELNVNALELDDSALYLCASSIRTNTGELFFGEGSRLTVL.

The sample holds many counts of this clonotype. The chain recombines TRBV24-1 with TRBJ2-3; 7 positions agree with TRBD1. After removal of 1 base from V and 4 bases from J, the junction contained 4 bases not matched to a gene. This CDR3 contains 15 residues. CDR1 KGHDR and CDR2 SFDVKD come from the germline V gene. The CDR3 DNA reads as TGTGCCACCAGTGATTTAATGACAGGGCCAGATACGCAGTATTTT. As protein: CATSDLMTGPDTQYF.

By share of the sample, this clonotype is large (0.1 to 1%). V usage is TRBV9 and J usage is TRBJ2-2; a weak D match, TRBD2 (6 bases). Trimming left V 0 bases short and J 10 bases short, with 22 bases between. CDR3 size: 17 residues. Germline V gene sequence: CDR1 SGDLS, CDR2 YYNGEE. CDR3: CASSVGKVGGAPLELFF. Written as DNA, the CDR3 is TGTGCCAGCAGCGTAGGAAAGGTCGGCGGGGCCCCCTTGGAGCTGTTTTTT.

This clonotype was seen ten or more times. An end of the junction differs from the germline gene, which may be a read error. This chain connects TRBV5-1 to TRBJ2-7; the match to TRBD2 covers 7 bases. Germline V gene lookup returns CDR1 SGHRS and CDR2 YFSETQ. CDR3 size: 13 residues. The CDR3 bases are TGCGCCAGCAAAGACGGGGGGTCCTTCGAGCAGTACTTC. Translating gives CASKDGGSFEQYF.

This clonotype was picked up many times. The rearrangement joins TRBV7-9 to TRBJ2-2; tentatively, D is TRBD2 (6 bases). The V end lost 4 bases, the J end lost 4 bases, and 10 bases lay between the germline ends. In germline, CDR1 is SEHNR, CDR2 FQNEAQ (reference sequence). The CDR3 length is 14 residues. The DNA of the CDR3 is TGTGCCAGCAGCTCGTCCGGGGGCACCGGGGAGCTGTTTTTT. Translation gives CASSSSGGTGELFF.

The sample holds many counts of this clonotype. The CDR3 DNA follows: TGCGCCAGCAGCTTGGTTGGAGGGGACACCGGGGAGCTGTTTTTT. Its protein is CASSLVGGDTGELFF. The chain carries TRBV5-1 and TRBJ2-2; D might be TRBD2 (6 bases). CDR1 and CDR2 from the germline V gene are SGHRS and YFSETQ. Trimming removed 0 bases from V and 3 bases from J, with 9 bases in between. The CDR3 has 15 amino acids.

The sample holds many counts of this clonotype. The V call is TRBV20-1, the J call TRBJ1-1; D remains unclear. This CDR3 region has 13 residues. Looked up from germline, CDR1 is DFQATT and CDR2 is SNEGSKA (reference sequence). Between the trimmed V and J ends, which lost 3 bases and 4 bases, there was a span of 12 bases. CDR3: CSASRGDSTEAFF. DNA of the CDR3: TGCAGTGCTAGCCGGGGAGATTCCACTGAAGCTTTCTTT.